A selection of T cell receptor beta chains follows, all from one sample in a study of blood T cell repertoires in COVID-19. TCRdb's table, derived via immunoSEQ multiplex PCR, lists solely in-frame clones and lacks some. Of a few hundred thousand clones detected, approximately 90% appear once; the ten largest clones hold roughly a sixth. The source material was peripheral blood. Every receptor here comes from a man aged 50 or older with COVID-19, enrolled during active disease. The CDR3 runs from the conserved cysteine through the conserved F or W. The order of the fields is V gene, CDR3 protein.

V gene: TRBV28; CDR3 protein: CASSTGASGGAETQYF
V gene: TRBV9; CDR3 protein: CASRGSSGFGDTQYF
V gene: TRBV11-1; CDR3 protein: CASSFPSGGSTDTQYF
V gene: TRBV7-9; CDR3 protein: CASSKGLAEQFF
V gene: TRBV19; CDR3 protein: CASTPSGQLYGYTF
V gene: TRBV7-9; CDR3 protein: CASSLRPGTEYNEQFF
V gene: TRBV9; CDR3 protein: CASSAAGTPNTEAFF
V gene: TRBV2; CDR3 protein: CASKTGLSTDTQYF
V gene: TRBV2; CDR3 protein: CASSSAGGSDTQYF
V gene: TRBV24-1; CDR3 protein: CATSPRGTSTDTQYF
V gene: TRBV9; CDR3 protein: CASGVGPAGVGYEQYF
V gene: TRBV3-1/TRBV3-2; CDR3 protein: CASSGTSGSMYEQFF
V gene: TRBV24-1; CDR3 protein: CATSDFPDFRRRRQGAYTIYF
V gene: TRBV2; CDR3 protein: CASSEVQANFYEQYF
V gene: TRBV19; CDR3 protein: CASSITTGRSGELFF
V gene: TRBV7-3; CDR3 protein: CASSNLAGGISGTDTQYF
V gene: TRBV7-9; CDR3 protein: CASGTGLGEQFF
V gene: TRBV12-3/TRBV12-4; CDR3 protein: CASSLGLAYEQYF
V gene: TRBV27; CDR3 protein: CASSLAGHSYGYTF
V gene: TRBV5-4; CDR3 protein: CASSLGRGSLTYEQYF
V gene: TRBV5-1; CDR3 protein: CASSAQGLNTEAFF
V gene: TRBV19; CDR3 protein: CASSIQGGSSYNSPLHF
V gene: TRBV5-4; CDR3 protein: CASVPFGLASSGKETQYF
V gene: TRBV4-1; CDR3 protein: CASSQDMGQGKTQYF
V gene: TRBV5-4; CDR3 protein: CASSLKAGGVTDTQYF
V gene: TRBV19; CDR3 protein: CASRQRTGGGETQYF
V gene: TRBV7-2; CDR3 protein: CASSLLPSGGSGETQYF
V gene: TRBV19; CDR3 protein: CASSTGTGKYEQYF
V gene: TRBV6-5; CDR3 protein: CASSQGAGSYTF
V gene: TRBV5-4; CDR3 protein: CASRTESSYNEQFF
V gene: TRBV2; CDR3 protein: CASSWAPSSYEQYF
V gene: TRBV6-1; CDR3 protein: CASSEGRGAPYNEQFF
V gene: TRBV18; CDR3 protein: CASSPLAGVDEQFF
V gene: TRBV4-1; CDR3 protein: CASSHPLDRIPLRNTEAFF
V gene: TRBV11-2; CDR3 protein: CASSLVLDGYTF
V gene: TRBV7-9; CDR3 protein: CASSFSDSSMGGYTF
V gene: TRBV6-4; CDR3 protein: CASRDIGEVETQYF
V gene: TRBV7-2; CDR3 protein: CASSLPIYNEQFF
V gene: TRBV9; CDR3 protein: CASSVGDSGIYEQYF
V gene: TRBV6-5; CDR3 protein: CASRKREVSYEQYF
V gene: TRBV27; CDR3 protein: CASSSSGSWYEQYF
V gene: TRBV6-6; CDR3 protein: CASSSLGGHIYEQYF
V gene: TRBV7-9; CDR3 protein: CASSPGGNGYTF
V gene: TRBV9; CDR3 protein: CASSVAGDTDTQYF
V gene: TRBV27; CDR3 protein: CASRWQGRADTQYF
V gene: TRBV7-8; CDR3 protein: CASSLDGGAYEQYF
V gene: TRBV6-1; CDR3 protein: CASSEHGNHGEKLFF
V gene: TRBV30; CDR3 protein: CAWRGASGADTQYF
V gene: TRBV7-3; CDR3 protein: CASSRTGGGSGNTIYF
V gene: TRBV18; CDR3 protein: CASSPARGRVTGELFF
V gene: TRBV29-1; CDR3 protein: CSVLVLAGEQYF
V gene: TRBV4-3; CDR3 protein: CASSQDTGVNTEAFF
V gene: TRBV29-1; CDR3 protein: CSASRGTGGETQYF